This T cell receptor beta chain was recovered during a study of CXCR3-negative and CXCR3-positive naive CD8 T cells. Study-level findings and limits: Naive cells that were CXCR3-negative or CXCR3-positive used TRBV-TRBJ genes alike, while memory cells diverged. Memory CD8+ cells showed much lower diversity, while both naive subsets were comparably high.

The TRB cDNA libraries were prepared by 5' RACE with UMI labels. TCRdb reanalyzed the 5' RACE reads and collapses them to one entry per CDR3 protein, without DNA. The listing contains 45,000 to 55,000 distinct CDR3 sequences. As to this clonotype: Its antigen is unidentified.

This CDR3 contains 14 residues. Germline values: CDR1 SQVTM, CDR2 ANQGSEA. The V gene is TRBV29-1, the J gene TRBJ2-7; TCRdb gives TRBD2 as the D gene, but with no DNA this cannot be confirmed. This TCR came from a human donor in good health. Some clones in this sample may be carry-over from other donors' samples. Specimen: memory CD8+ T cells from blood. CDR3 loop: CSVVIAGGRYEQYF.